This TCR beta chain derives from a study of cytomegalovirus exposure and HLA in healthy donors. Study summary: The platform used for the roughly 130 validation repertoires matched that of the roughly 720 first-cohort repertoires, a later analysis reported. Whole-study findings and limits: Some public TCRs appeared in many individuals, while most sequences were rare. The authors enumerated roughly 160 TCR beta chains as linked to cytomegalovirus.

From the 120-subject validation cohort, which was separate from the approximately 670-subject first cohort, the donors were drawn. Turning to this clone: No antigen is known for it.

Germline CDR1 and CDR2: MDHEN and SYDVKM. This CDR3 is built from 15 residues. V was clipped by 4 bases and J by 3 bases, with 13 bases between them. Assay: immunoSEQ multiplex PCR; the TCRdb copy retains only in-frame clones and omits some. The table shows fewer than 60,000 clones, with around 94% occurring only once. Sequencing was done on a sample of PBMCs. This chain joins TRBV28 and TRBJ2-1, with D tentatively TRBD1 (6 bases). The receptor was isolated from a woman between 18 and 29 years old in good health and CMV-seropositive. As DNA, the CDR3 is TGTGCCAGCAGTTCTTTAGGGGGATTCTACAATGAGCAGTTCTTC. Amino acid sequence: CASSSLGGFYNEQFF.